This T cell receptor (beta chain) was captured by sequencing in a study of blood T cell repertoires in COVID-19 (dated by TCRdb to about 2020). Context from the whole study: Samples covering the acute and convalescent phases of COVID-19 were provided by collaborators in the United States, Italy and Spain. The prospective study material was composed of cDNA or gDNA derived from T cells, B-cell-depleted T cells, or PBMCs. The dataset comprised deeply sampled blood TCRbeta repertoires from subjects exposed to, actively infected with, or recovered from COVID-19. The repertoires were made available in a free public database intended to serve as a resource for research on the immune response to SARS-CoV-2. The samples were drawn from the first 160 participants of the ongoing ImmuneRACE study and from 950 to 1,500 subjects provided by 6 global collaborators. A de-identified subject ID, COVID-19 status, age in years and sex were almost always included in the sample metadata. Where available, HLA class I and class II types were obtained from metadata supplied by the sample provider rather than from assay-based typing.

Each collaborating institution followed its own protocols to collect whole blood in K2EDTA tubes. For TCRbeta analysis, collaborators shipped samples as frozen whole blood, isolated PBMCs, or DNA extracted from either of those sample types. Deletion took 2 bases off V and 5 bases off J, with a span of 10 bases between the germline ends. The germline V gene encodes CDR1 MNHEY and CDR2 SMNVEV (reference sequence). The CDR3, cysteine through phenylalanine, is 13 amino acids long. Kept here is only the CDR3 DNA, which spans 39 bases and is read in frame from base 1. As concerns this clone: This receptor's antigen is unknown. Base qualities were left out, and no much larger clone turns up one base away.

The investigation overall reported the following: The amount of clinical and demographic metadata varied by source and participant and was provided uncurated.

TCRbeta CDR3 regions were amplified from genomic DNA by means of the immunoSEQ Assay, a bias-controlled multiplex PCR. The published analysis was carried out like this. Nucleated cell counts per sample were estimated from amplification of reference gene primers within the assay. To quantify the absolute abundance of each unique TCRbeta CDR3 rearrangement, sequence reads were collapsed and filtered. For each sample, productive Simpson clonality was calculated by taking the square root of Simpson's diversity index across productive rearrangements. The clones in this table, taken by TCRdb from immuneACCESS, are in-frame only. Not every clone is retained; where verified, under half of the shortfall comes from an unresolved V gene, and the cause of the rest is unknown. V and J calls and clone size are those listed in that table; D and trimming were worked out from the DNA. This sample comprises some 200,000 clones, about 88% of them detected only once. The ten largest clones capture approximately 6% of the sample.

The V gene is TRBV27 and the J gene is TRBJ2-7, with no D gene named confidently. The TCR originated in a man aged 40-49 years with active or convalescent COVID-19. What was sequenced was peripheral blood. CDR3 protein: CASSLVWQDEQYF. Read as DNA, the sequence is TGTGCCAGCAGTTTAGTTTGGCAGGACGAGCAGTACTTC.